The 18 T cell receptor beta chains listed next were all sequenced from one sample in a study of T cell repertoires in cytomegalovirus infection. No antigens are known for them. TCRdb passed the reads through MiXCR, listing each CDR3 protein once. The data hold a few hundred thousand distinct CDR3 sequences, with just under 40% observed a single time. The sequenced sample was cultured PBMCs, obtained from culture after CMV antigen stimulation. The receptors derive from a human donor in good health (CMV status not recorded). Some clones in this sample may be carry-over from other donors' samples.

The gene calls are TRBV7-4 and TRBJ2-5; D is unresolved. The CDR3 spans 14 residues. Trimming left V 5 bases short and J 4 bases short, with 14 bases between. The V gene's germline CDR1 is SGHVT and CDR2 SQSDAQ. The CDR3: CASSTRAVGETQYF. CDR3 nucleotide sequence: TGTGCCAGCAGCACCCGGGCGGTGGGAGAGACCCAGTACTTC.

This clonotype was seen a handful of times. The chain has TRBV20-1 and TRBJ2-3, with D hard to call. The germline CDR1 and CDR2 sequences are DFQATT and SNEGSKA (reference sequence). V lost 0 bases to trimming and J lost 1 base, with 8 bases between them. The CDR3 length is 14 residues. Written as DNA, the CDR3 is TGCAGTGCTAGAGATCGGCGACGCACAGATACGCAGTATTTT. Translation: CSARDRRRTDTQYF.

This rearrangement joins TRBV29-1 to TRBJ2-5; the D gene is possibly TRBD1 (6 bases). Trimming shortened V by 3 bases and J by 1 base, and 15 bases separated the two germline ends. This CDR3 spans 15 amino acids. Germline V lookup: CDR1 SQVTM, CDR2 ANQGSEA. CDR3 protein: CSVEGRGGTQETQYF. In nucleotides, the CDR3 is TGCAGCGTTGAGGGCAGGGGTGGGACCCAAGAGACCCAGTACTTC.

V gene TRBV2 combines with J gene TRBJ2-2; weak D call: TRBD2 (5 bases). This CDR3 has 15 amino acids. The germline CDR1 and CDR2 sequences are SNHLY and FYNNEI. Trimming took 2 bases from V and 1 from J, leaving 8 bases between them. For the CDR3, the DNA is TGTGCCAGCAGTGAATCCAGCGGGAACACCGGGGAGCTGTTTTTT. Encoded protein: CASSESSGNTGELFF.

V and J are TRBV12-3 or TRBV12-4 and TRBJ1-6; D gene ambiguous. V shed 8 bases and J shed 4 bases, with 9 bases lying between them. The CDR3 has 13 residues. CDR3 sequence: CASVESYNSPLHF. CDR3 coding DNA: TGTGCCAGCGTGGAGTCTTATAATTCACCCCTCCACTTT.

This chain connects TRBV12-3 or TRBV12-4 to TRBJ2-5, with 13 bases identical to TRBD2. V was pared by 0 bases and J by 4 bases, with 14 bases of the junction left unmatched. The CDR3 runs 20 residues. CDR3 DNA: TGTGCCAGCAGTTTAGCCACAAGAGGACTAGCGGGGGCCGGAGGAGAGACCCAGTACTTC. Encoded protein: CASSLATRGLAGAGGETQYF.

This clonotype was seen a handful of times. V gene TRBV7-9 combines with J gene TRBJ1-5; 10 bases agree with TRBD1. This CDR3 spans 14 amino acids. V lost 11 bases and J lost 3; bases outside the gene matches: 7. In germline, CDR1 is SEHNR, CDR2 FQNEAQ (reference sequence). CDR3 protein: CAGGDRGSNQPQHF. CDR3 nucleotides: TGTGCCGGAGGGGACAGGGGTTCCAATCAGCCCCAGCATTTT.

The genes are TRBV5-6 and TRBJ1-4; D gene unclear. With 4 bases removed from V and 10 bases from J, the gap between germline ends came to 20 bases. Germline CDR1 SGHDT, CDR2 YYEEEE. The CDR3 extends over 15 amino acids. CDR3 sequence (DNA): TGTGCCAGCAGCAACCCCCGTCGGGCGACCGGAAAACTGTTTTTT. As protein: CASSNPRRATGKLFF.

This clonotype was found many times. J is TRBJ2-1 and V is TRBV7-2, with a possible D match to TRBD2 (6 bases). CDR1 is SGHTA and CDR2 is FQGNSA in the germline V gene. Trimming took 7 bases from V and 9 from J, leaving 16 bases between them. The CDR3 has 13 amino acids. Here the CDR3 reads CASNKHGGGEQFF. In nucleotides, the CDR3 is TGTGCCAGCAACAAGCACGGGGGTGGTGAGCAGTTCTTC.

This clonotype was recorded at least ten times. The rearrangement links TRBV7-2 to TRBJ2-1, with D unresolved. The V end was cut by 6 bases, the J end by 0 bases, with 6 bases between. This CDR3 spans 13 amino acids. CDR1 is SGHTA, CDR2 FQGNSA, per germline. The chain's CDR3 is CASRPSSYNEQFF. CDR3 DNA: TGTGCCAGCAGGCCGAGCTCCTACAATGAGCAGTTCTTC.

This clonotype occurred a few times. The rearrangement uses TRBV6-2 or TRBV6-3 and TRBJ2-3; either TRBD1 or TRBD2 may fit D (6 bases each). V lost 1 base and J 7 bases, leaving 18 bases between the germline ends. Germline lookup yields CDR1 MNHEY and CDR2 SVGEGT. This CDR3 comprises 16 residues. The CDR3 nucleotides read TGTGCCAGCAGTTACTTTGCTAGGAGGGGGGCCCATACGCAGTATTTT. This encodes CASSYFARRGAHTQYF.

This clonotype has more than one count but fewer than ten. The CDR3: CASRREHNQPQHF. CDR3 nucleotide sequence: TGTGCCAGCAGAAGGGAACACAATCAGCCCCAGCATTTT. The chain links TRBV2 to TRBJ1-5; D gene uncertain. CDR3 length: 13 residues. With 6 bases removed from V and 3 bases from J, the gap between germline ends came to 9 bases. The germline V gene encodes CDR1 SNHLY and CDR2 FYNNEI.

This clonotype came up many times. The chain is built from TRBV7-2 and TRBJ2-7; D is possibly TRBD2 (6 bases). V gave up 0 bases and J gave up 2 bases, with 14 bases separating them. The CDR3 consists of 16 residues. CDR1 is SGHTA, CDR2 FQGNSA, per germline. CDR3 sequence (DNA): TGTGCCAGCAGCTTAGCGAGGGCGGGGAGCCCCTACGAGCAGTACTTC. Amino acids: CASSLARAGSPYEQYF.

This clonotype turned up a few times. This chain joins TRBV24-1 and TRBJ2-2, with 9 bases lining up with TRBD1. Germline V gives CDR1 KGHDR, CDR2 SFDVKD. J gave up 6 bases and V 4 bases, and 8 bases lay outside the gene matches. CDR3 length: 16 amino acids. CDR3: CATSDPGTGRPGELFF. The CDR3 nucleotides are TGTGCCACCAGTGACCCCGGGACAGGGCGCCCCGGGGAGCTGTTTTTT.

This clonotype has a handful of counts. This rearrangement joins TRBV20-1 to TRBJ1-4, with D possibly being TRBD1 (5 bases). In germline, CDR1 is DFQATT, CDR2 SNEGSKA (reference sequence). The V gene lost 2 bases and the J gene lost 5 bases, with 15 bases spanning the gap. CDR3 size: 15 residues. The CDR3 coding sequence is TGCAGTGCTAGACCCGTCACGCGGGGGAATGAAAAACTGTTTTTT. Protein: CSARPVTRGNEKLFF.

This chain connects TRBV6-8 to TRBJ1-4; D remains ambiguous. CDR1 is MNHGY and CDR2 is SAAAGT in the germline V gene. The CDR3 has 16 residues. The germline V and J ends were trimmed by 2 bases and 8 bases, with 18 bases remaining between them. In DNA form, the CDR3 reads TGTGCCAGCAGTTACGTGCCCGAGGGTTCATCGGAAAAACTGTTTTTT. It translates to CASSYVPEGSSEKLFF.

This clonotype was detected only a few times. The V call is TRBV7-9, the J call TRBJ1-5; TRBD1 aligns across 7 bases. Trimming at V came to 3 bases and at J to 5 bases, leaving 4 bases not matched to a gene. The CDR3 runs 14 residues. CDR1 and CDR2 from the germline V gene are SEHNR and FQNEAQ (reference sequence). The CDR3 DNA reads TGTGCCAGCAGCTTGGGGACAGCTCATCAGCCCCAGCATTTT. The encoded protein is CASSLGTAHQPQHF.

The CDR3 DNA follows: TGTGCCACCAGCAGAGGGGGTTTCGATGGAAACACCATATATTTT. The encoded protein is CATSRGGFDGNTIYF. The rearrangement joins TRBV15 to TRBJ1-3; D is ambiguous. V lost 1 base and J lost 3, with 10 bases in between. This CDR3 contains 15 residues. Germline V gene lookup returns CDR1 LNHNV and CDR2 YYDKDF (reference sequence).